This T cell receptor beta chain was recorded in a study of T cells in Graves' hyperthyroidism and ophthalmopathy. This clonotype showed up many times. Its antigen is unknown. TCR beta CDR3 sequences were amplified from RNA transcripts. Primed by the HTBI set, a first-round RT-PCR was run on the TCR CDR3. From the multiplex PCR reads, TCRdb called clonotypes with MiXCR, one entry per CDR3 protein. The sample shows some 350,000 distinct CDR3 sequences, roughly 13% of them seen only once. V lost 7 bases and J lost 9, with 22 bases in between. The CDR3 runs 15 residues. Study-wide results and caveats: The model predicted ophthalmopathy a median approximately 6.3 months before onset.

The sample consisted of blood. The chain carries TRBV12-3 or TRBV12-4 and TRBJ2-1, with D perhaps TRBD2 (6 bases). This TCR was sampled from a woman between 35 and 50 years old with Graves' ophthalmopathy. The CDR3 DNA follows: TGTGCCAGCACTTTGACGCCCGGGAGAAAGGGTGAGCAGTTCTTC. Translation: CASTLTPGRKGEQFF.